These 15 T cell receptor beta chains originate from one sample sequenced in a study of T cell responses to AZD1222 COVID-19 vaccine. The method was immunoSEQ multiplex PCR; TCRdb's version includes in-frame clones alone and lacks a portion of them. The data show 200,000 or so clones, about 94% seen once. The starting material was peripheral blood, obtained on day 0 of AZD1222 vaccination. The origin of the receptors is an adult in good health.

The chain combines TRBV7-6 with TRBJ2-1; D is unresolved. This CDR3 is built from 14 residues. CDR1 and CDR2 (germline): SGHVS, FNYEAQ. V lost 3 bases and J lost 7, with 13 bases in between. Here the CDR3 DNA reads TGTGCCAGCAGCTTTTCCGGAGATCAGAATGAGCAGTTCTTC. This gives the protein CASSFSGDQNEQFF.

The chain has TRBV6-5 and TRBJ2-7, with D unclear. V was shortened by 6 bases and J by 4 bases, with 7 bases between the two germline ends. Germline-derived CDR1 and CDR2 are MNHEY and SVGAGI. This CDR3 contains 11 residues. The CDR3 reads CASRQTYEQYF. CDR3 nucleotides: TGTGCCAGCAGGCAGACATACGAGCAGTACTTC.

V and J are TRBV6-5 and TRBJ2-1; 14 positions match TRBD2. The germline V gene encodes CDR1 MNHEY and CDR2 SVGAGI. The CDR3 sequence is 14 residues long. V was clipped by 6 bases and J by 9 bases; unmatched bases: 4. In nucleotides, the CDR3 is TGTGCCAGCAGGGGACTAGCGGGAGTGGGTGAGCAGTTCTTC. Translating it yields CASRGLAGVGEQFF.

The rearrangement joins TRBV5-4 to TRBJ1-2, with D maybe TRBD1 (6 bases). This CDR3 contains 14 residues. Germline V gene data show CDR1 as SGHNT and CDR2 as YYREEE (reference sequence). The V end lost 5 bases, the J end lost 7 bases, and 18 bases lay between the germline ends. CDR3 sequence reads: CASSSGGVLAGYTF. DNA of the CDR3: TGTGCCAGCAGTTCCGGGGGCGTTCTTGCTGGCTACACCTTC.

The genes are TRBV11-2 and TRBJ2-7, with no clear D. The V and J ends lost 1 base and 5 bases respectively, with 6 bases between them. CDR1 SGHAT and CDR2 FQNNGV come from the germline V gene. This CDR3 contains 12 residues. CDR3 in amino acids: CASSLGGNEQYF. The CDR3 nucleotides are TGTGCCAGCAGCTTAGGGGGAAACGAGCAGTACTTC.

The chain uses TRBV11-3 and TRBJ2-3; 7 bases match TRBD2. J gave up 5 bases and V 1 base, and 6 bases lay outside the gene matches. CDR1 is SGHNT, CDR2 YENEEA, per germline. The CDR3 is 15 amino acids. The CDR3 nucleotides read TGTGCCAGCAGCTTAGGTGAGCGGGATGGAGATACGCAGTATTTT. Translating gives CASSLGERDGDTQYF.

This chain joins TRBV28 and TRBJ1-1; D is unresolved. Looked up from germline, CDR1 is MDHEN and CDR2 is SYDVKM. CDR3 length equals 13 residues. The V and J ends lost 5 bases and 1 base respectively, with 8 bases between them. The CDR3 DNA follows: TGTGCCAGCAGTGCCCCTCCGAACACTGAAGCTTTCTTT. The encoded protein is CASSAPPNTEAFF.

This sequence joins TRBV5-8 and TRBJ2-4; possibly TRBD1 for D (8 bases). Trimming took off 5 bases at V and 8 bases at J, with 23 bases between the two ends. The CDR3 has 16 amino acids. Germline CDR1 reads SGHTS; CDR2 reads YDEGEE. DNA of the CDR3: TGTGCCAGCAGGCCCCCCACACAGGGGGGGTTAGACATTCAGTACTTC. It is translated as CASRPPTQGGLDIQYF.

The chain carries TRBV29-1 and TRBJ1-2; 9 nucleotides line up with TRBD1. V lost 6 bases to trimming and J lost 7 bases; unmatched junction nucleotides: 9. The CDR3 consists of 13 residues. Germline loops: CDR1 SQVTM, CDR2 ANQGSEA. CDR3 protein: CSVEDRGPRGYTF. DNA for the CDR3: TGCAGCGTGGAGGACAGGGGCCCGCGTGGCTACACCTTC.

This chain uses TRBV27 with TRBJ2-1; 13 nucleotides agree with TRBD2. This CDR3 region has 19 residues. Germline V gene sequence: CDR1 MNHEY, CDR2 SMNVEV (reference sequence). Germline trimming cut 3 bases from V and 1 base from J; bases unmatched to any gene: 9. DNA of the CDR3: TGTGCCAGCAGTTTGTCACCGGGACTAGCGGGGTCGTCCTACAATGAGCAGTTCTTC. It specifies CASSLSPGLAGSSYNEQFF.

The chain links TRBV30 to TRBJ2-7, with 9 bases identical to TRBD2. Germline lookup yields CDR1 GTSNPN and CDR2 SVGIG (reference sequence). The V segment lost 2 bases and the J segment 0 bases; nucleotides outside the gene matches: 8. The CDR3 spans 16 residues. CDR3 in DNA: TGTGCCTGGAGTCTTTCCAATAGCGGGGGCTCCTACGAGCAGTACTTC. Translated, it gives CAWSLSNSGGSYEQYF.

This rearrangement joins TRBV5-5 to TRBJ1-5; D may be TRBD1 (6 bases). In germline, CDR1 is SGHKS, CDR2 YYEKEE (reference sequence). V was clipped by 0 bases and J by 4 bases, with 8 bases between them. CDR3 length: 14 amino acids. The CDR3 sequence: CASSLAGANQPQHF. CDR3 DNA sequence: TGTGCCAGCAGCTTGGCGGGGGCGAATCAGCCCCAGCATTTT.

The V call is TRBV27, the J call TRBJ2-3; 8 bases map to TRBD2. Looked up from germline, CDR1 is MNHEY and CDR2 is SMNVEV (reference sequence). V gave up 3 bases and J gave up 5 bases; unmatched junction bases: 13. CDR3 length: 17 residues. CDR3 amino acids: CASSFYGTSGIQDTQYF. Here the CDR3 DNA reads TGTGCCAGCAGTTTCTATGGCACTAGCGGTATTCAAGATACGCAGTATTTT.

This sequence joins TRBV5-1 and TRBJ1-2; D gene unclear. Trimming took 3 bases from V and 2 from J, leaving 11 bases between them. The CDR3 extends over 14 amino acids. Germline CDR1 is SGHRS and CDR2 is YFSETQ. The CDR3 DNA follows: TGCGCCAGCAGCTCTAGTTGGGGAAACTATGGCTACACCTTC. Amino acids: CASSSSWGNYGYTF.

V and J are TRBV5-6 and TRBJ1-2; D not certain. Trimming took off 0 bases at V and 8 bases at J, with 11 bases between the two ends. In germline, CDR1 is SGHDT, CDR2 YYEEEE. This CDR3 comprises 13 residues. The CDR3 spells CASSLVGVQGYTF. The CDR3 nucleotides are TGTGCCAGCAGCTTGGTTGGAGTCCAGGGCTACACCTTC.